This T cell receptor (beta chain) was sequenced during a study of cytomegalovirus exposure and HLA in healthy donors. This table comes from immunoSEQ multiplex PCR, and its TCRdb copy is limited to in-frame clones, with some not included. The sample contains fewer than 350,000 clones, more than 75% of which appear only once. The CDR3 runs 15 residues. Germline CDR1 and CDR2: SGHAT and FQNNGV. Trimming left V 4 bases short and J 9 bases short, with 19 bases between. What was sequenced was PBMCs. The rearrangement links TRBV11-2 to TRBJ2-1, with unresolved D. This TCR came from a woman aged 18-30 years in good health and CMV-seronegative. CDR3 region: CASSSTRGVVIEQFF. CDR3 in DNA: TGTGCCAGCAGCTCGACCAGAGGCGTAGTGATTGAGCAGTTCTTC.